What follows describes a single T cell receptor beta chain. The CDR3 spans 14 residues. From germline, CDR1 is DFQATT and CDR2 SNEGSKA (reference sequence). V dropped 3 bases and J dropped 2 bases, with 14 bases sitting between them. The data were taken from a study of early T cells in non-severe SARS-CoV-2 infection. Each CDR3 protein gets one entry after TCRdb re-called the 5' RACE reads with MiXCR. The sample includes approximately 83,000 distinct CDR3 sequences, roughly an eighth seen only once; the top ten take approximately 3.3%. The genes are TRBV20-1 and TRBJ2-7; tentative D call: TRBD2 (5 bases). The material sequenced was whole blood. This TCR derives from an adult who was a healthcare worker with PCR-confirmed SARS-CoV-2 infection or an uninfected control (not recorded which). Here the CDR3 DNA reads TGCAGTGCTAGTAGTCAGCGGAGTACCTACGAGCAGTACTTC. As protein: CSASSQRSTYEQYF.